This entry features one TCR beta chain sequence. Adults between roughly 18 and 100 years of age took part from 20 to 25 US areas. Participants had their cohort set by participant-reported clinical history. The sample comes from a study of blood T cell repertoires in COVID-19. In the study overall: PBMCs, B-cell-depleted T cells, or T cells were the source of the cDNA or gDNA that made up the material.

As originally analysed: The authors estimated nucleated cell counts from reference gene primer amplification. Produced via immunoSEQ multiplex PCR; TCRdb's table is partial and in-frame only. The V and J calls and clone size are taken from that table; D and trimming were inferred from the DNA. The table has 150,000 to 200,000 clones, around 84% seen once. Germline loops: CDR1 MGHDK, CDR2 SYGVNS. Trimming removed 8 bases from V and 7 bases from J, with 18 bases in between. The CDR3 has 14 residues. The sequenced sample was PBMCs or T cells enriched from blood (not recorded which). The receptor's source is a woman aged 50 to 60 who had recovered from COVID-19. The chain uses TRBV25-1 and TRBJ1-5; D possibly corresponds to TRBD1 (6 bases). DNA for the CDR3: TGTGCCAGCGCCCCAGGGGAGAATCGACAGCCCCAGCATTTT. This encodes CASAPGENRQPQHF.